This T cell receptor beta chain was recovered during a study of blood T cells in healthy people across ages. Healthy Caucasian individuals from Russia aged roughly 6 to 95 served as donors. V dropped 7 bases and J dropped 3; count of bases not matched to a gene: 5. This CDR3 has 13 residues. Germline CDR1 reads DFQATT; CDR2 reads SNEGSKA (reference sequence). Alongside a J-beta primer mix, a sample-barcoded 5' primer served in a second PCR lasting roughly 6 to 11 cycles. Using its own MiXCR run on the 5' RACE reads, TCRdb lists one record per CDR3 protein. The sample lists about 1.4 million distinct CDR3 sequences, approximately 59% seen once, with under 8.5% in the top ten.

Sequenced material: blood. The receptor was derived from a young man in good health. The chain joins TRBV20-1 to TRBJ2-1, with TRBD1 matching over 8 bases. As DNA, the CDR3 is TGCAGTGGAACGGGGACAGGCTACAATGAGCAGTTCTTC. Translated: CSGTGTGYNEQFF.